The rows below give T cell receptor beta chains drawn from one sample of a study of cytomegalovirus exposure and HLA in healthy donors. The assay was immunoSEQ multiplex PCR, and TCRdb's table has in-frame clones only and misses some. Among about 95,000 clones listed, roughly four fifths were seen once. The sample taken for sequencing was PBMCs. These receptors were taken from a man aged 25 to 45 in good health and CMV-seropositive. CDR3s include the opening cysteine and the closing phenylalanine or tryptophan. The D gene is left open where the match is weak. Size values are once, few and many counts, or a class for expanded clones, and some rows have none.

abundance	d_gene	v_gene	j_gene	CDR3aa	CDR3nt
-	-	TRBV30	TRBJ2-1	CAWSVRGTLFF	TGTGCCTGGAGTGTCAGGGGCACCCTGTTCTTC
-	TRBD2	TRBV29-1	TRBJ2-7	CSVAGTSGTYEQYF	TGCAGCGTGGCCGGGACTAGCGGCACCTACGAGCAGTACTTC
-	-	TRBV11-2	TRBJ2-1	CASSLAQQNLDNEQFF	TGTGCCAGCAGCTTGGCCCAGCAGAACCTAGACAATGAGCAGTTCTTC
-	TRBD1	TRBV28	TRBJ2-7	CAAEGGTGTIEQYF	TGTGCCGCAGAGGGCGGGACAGGGACAATCGAGCAGTACTTC
-	-	TRBV30	TRBJ1-3	CAWSPGGDTGNTIYF	TGTGCCTGGAGCCCCGGGGGGGACACTGGAAACACCATATATTTT
-	-	TRBV28	TRBJ2-7	CASSWAYEQYF	TGTGCCAGCAGTTGGGCTTACGAGCAGTACTTC
few	-	TRBV11-2	TRBJ2-7	CASSLTSGREQYF	TGTGCCAGCAGCTTGACTAGTGGGAGGGAGCAGTACTTC
-	TRBD2	TRBV19	TRBJ2-1	CASSMRTRGNEQFF	TGTGCCAGTAGTATGAGGACTAGAGGCAATGAGCAGTTCTTC
-	-	TRBV14	TRBJ1-1	CASSQERNTEAFF	TGTGCCAGCAGCCAAGAGAGGAACACTGAAGCTTTCTTT
few	TRBD2	TRBV28	TRBJ2-2	CASSLPLGLAGRTGAGELFF	TGTGCCAGCAGCCTACCTTTGGGACTAGCGGGACGGACGGGCGCCGGGGAGCTGTTTTTT
few	-	TRBV28	TRBJ1-5	CASSSTGGGPGISNQPQHF	TGTGCCAGCAGTTCGACCGGGGGGGGGCCAGGTATTAGCAATCAGCCCCAGCATTTT
once	-	TRBV27	TRBJ2-7	CASSPSTGPPYEQYF	TGTGCCAGCAGTCCCTCGACAGGACCACCCTACGAGCAGTACTTC
-	-	TRBV11-3	TRBJ1-1	CASSLGVNTEAFF	TGTGCCAGCAGCTTAGGCGTGAACACTGAAGCTTTCTTT
-	-	TRBV10-3	TRBJ1-5	CAISGKDSSNQPQHF	TGTGCCATCAGTGGAAAGGACAGCAGCAATCAGCCCCAGCATTTT
-	TRBD1	TRBV19	TRBJ1-5	CASRRDSYNQPQHF	TGTGCCAGTCGACGGGACAGTTACAATCAGCCCCAGCATTTT
-	TRBD2	TRBV30	TRBJ2-7	CAWSAATGTVTSGRYEQYF	TGTGCCTGGAGTGCAGCGACAGGTACTGTAACTAGCGGGAGGTACGAGCAGTACTTC
-	-	TRBV5-1	TRBJ1-4	CASSFPGDEKLFF	TGCGCCAGCAGCTTTCCCGGGGATGAAAAACTGTTTTTT
-	TRBD2	TRBV30	TRBJ2-5	CAWSNSGSLRETQYF	TGTGCCTGGAGTAATAGCGGGAGTCTCCGGGAGACCCAGTACTTC
-	TRBD1	TRBV28	TRBJ2-1	CASSFLDRGNEQFF	TGTGCCAGCAGTTTCCTGGACAGGGGAAATGAGCAGTTCTTC
-	TRBD1	TRBV7-2	TRBJ1-5	CASSEQGFGQPQHF	TGTGCCAGCAGCGAACAGGGGTTTGGACAGCCCCAGCATTTT